The clone carrying this T cell receptor beta chain was picked up a small number of times. These data originate in a study of CD8 T cell repertoires and HIV-1 epitope variants. Study-wide context: An approximately eleven-day culture received IL-2, IL-7 and IL-15 on days 3 and 7.

Generated by immunoSEQ multiplex PCR, the TCRdb table keeps only in-frame clones and is missing some. The sample has under 100,000 clones, just under 75% seen once; the top ten hold 20% to 30%. CDR3 size: 14 residues. The V end lost 8 bases, the J end lost 3 bases, and 16 bases lay between the germline ends. Germline loops: CDR1 MNHEY, CDR2 SMNVEV (reference sequence). The receptor was isolated from a male donor with HIV. This chain uses TRBV27 with TRBJ1-2, with D possibly TRBD1 on 5 matching bases. The source material was uncultured baseline CD8+ T cells from peripheral blood mononuclear cells (PBMCs). The CDR3 reads CASSQGGHYYGYTF. The CDR3 coding sequence is TGTGCCAGCTCCCAGGGCGGACACTACTATGGCTACACCTTC.